Listed here are 28 T cell receptor beta chains from one sample, sequenced in a study of blood T cell repertoires in COVID-19. TCRdb's copy holds only in-frame clones and misses some; the assay was immunoSEQ multiplex PCR. Of about 300,000 clones listed, roughly 91% are singletons. Sequencing was performed on peripheral blood. These receptors were collected from a woman aged 25 to 39 with COVID-19, enrolled during active disease.

The rearrangement joins TRBV19 to TRBJ2-6; 12 bases match TRBD2. Germline-derived CDR1 and CDR2 are LNHDA and SQIVND (reference sequence). The CDR3 is 20 residues long. V lost 4 bases to trimming and J lost 0 bases; unmatched junction nucleotides: 10. CDR3 coding DNA: TGTGCCAGTAGTACGAAGACTAGCGGGGGCCTCCGCTCTGGGGCCAACGTCCTGACTTTC. As protein: CASSTKTSGGLRSGANVLTF.

The chain carries TRBV10-3 and TRBJ1-2; 7 bases line up with TRBD1. Per germline, CDR1 ENHRY and CDR2 SYGVKD. The trim removed 8 bases at V and 5 bases at J, leaving 8 bases unmatched. CDR3 length: 13 residues. This CDR3 reads CAIRPGTEYGYTF. The CDR3, as DNA: TGTGCCATCCGGCCAGGGACAGAATATGGCTACACCTTC.

V gene TRBV18 combines with J gene TRBJ1-5; TRBD1 matches at 7 bases. The CDR3 consists of 15 residues. In germline, CDR1 is KGHSH, CDR2 LQKENI. V shed 5 bases, J shed 3 bases, and the junction held 7 bases outside the gene matches. CDR3 protein: CASSARGAYNQPQHF. The CDR3 DNA sequence: TGTGCCAGCTCAGCCAGGGGGGCCTACAATCAGCCCCAGCATTTT.

This clone was counted a single time. The chain carries TRBV19 and TRBJ1-2, with TRBD1 matching over 8 bases. This CDR3 comprises 15 residues. Looked up from germline, CDR1 is LNHDA and CDR2 is SQIVND (reference sequence). V shed 1 base, J shed 5 bases, and the junction held 6 bases outside the gene matches. The CDR3: CASSIGGQGWYGYTF. The CDR3 DNA sequence: TGTGCCAGTAGTATAGGCGGACAGGGCTGGTATGGCTACACCTTC.

The V and J genes are TRBV2 and TRBJ1-1, with 7 bases that match TRBD1. This CDR3 is 15 amino acids long. Per germline, CDR1 SNHLY and CDR2 FYNNEI. J gave up 2 bases and V 5 bases, and 8 bases lay outside the gene matches. This CDR3 is CASSSQGPVNTEAFF. CDR3 DNA sequence: TGTGCCAGCAGTTCACAGGGGCCAGTAAACACTGAAGCTTTCTTT.

The genes are TRBV7-9 and TRBJ1-6; 10 bases line up with TRBD1. This CDR3 has 16 residues. Germline-derived CDR1 and CDR2 are SEHNR and FQNEAQ (reference sequence). The trim removed 6 bases at V and 2 bases at J, leaving 4 bases unmatched. The CDR3 is CASRGTGEPYNSPLHF. CDR3 DNA: TGTGCCAGCAGAGGGACAGGGGAGCCCTATAATTCACCCCTCCACTTT.

The chain recombines TRBV18 with TRBJ1-2; a possible D gene is TRBD1 (5 bases). Trimming took off 5 bases at V and 0 bases at J, with 7 bases between the two ends. The length of the CDR3 is 13 residues. CDR1 is KGHSH, CDR2 LQKENI, per germline. The chain's CDR3 is CASSSGANYGYTF. The CDR3 bases are TGTGCCAGCTCATCGGGGGCTAACTATGGCTACACCTTC.

The chain combines TRBV4-2 with TRBJ1-2; 7 bases map to TRBD1. The CDR3 runs to 15 residues. J was trimmed by 3 bases and V by 0 bases; bases with no gene match: 4. The germline V gene has CDR1 LGHNA and CDR2 YNFKEQ. CDR3 sequence (DNA): TGTGCCAGCAGCCAAGATTTGGGACAGCACTATGGCTACACCTTC. Translated, it gives CASSQDLGQHYGYTF.

V gene TRBV9 combines with J gene TRBJ2-3, with TRBD2 matching 7 bases. Germline V gives CDR1 SGDLS, CDR2 YYNGEE. The CDR3 contains 16 residues. V was pared by 4 bases and J by 0 bases, with 8 bases of the junction left unmatched. The CDR3 here is CASSFLAEPSTDTQYF. The CDR3 DNA sequence: TGTGCCAGCAGCTTTCTAGCGGAGCCGAGCACAGATACGCAGTATTTT.

J is TRBJ1-1 and V is TRBV6-6; D is undetermined. V dropped 4 bases and J dropped 1 base, with 7 bases sitting between them. The CDR3 covers 13 residues. Per the germline V gene, CDR1 is MNHNY and CDR2 is SVGAGI (reference sequence). CDR3 sequence reads: CASSFSENTEAFF. The CDR3, as DNA: TGTGCCAGCAGTTTTTCAGAGAACACTGAAGCTTTCTTT.

This clone was counted between two and nine times. This chain links TRBV29-1 with TRBJ1-2; TRBD1 might be the D (6 bases). Germline loops: CDR1 SQVTM, CDR2 ANQGSEA. This CDR3 has 13 residues. Trimming shortened V by 2 bases and J by 8 bases, and 15 bases separated the two germline ends. The CDR3 reads CSVESGRGRGYTF. CDR3 sequence (DNA): TGCAGCGTTGAATCGGGCAGGGGTCGAGGCTACACCTTC.

This clone was counted only a few times. This chain links TRBV29-1 with TRBJ2-1; D gene uncertain. Deletions cut 5 bases from V and 7 bases from J, with 9 bases between. CDR3 size: 11 residues. Germline V CDR1 and CDR2: SQVTM, ANQGSEA. For the CDR3, the DNA is TGCAGCGTTTGGCAGGATAATGAGCAGTTCTTC. Amino acids: CSVWQDNEQFF.

The V gene is TRBV14, the J gene TRBJ2-1; D is uncertain. CDR1 is SGHDN and CDR2 is FVKESK in the germline V gene. V shed 4 bases and J shed 10 bases, with 14 bases lying between them. The CDR3 consists of 13 residues. The CDR3 DNA sequence: TGTGCCAGCAGCCCCACCCATTTGGCCGAGCAGTTCTTC. Protein product: CASSPTHLAEQFF.

This sequence joins TRBV7-9 and TRBJ2-1, with D possibly TRBD2 on 6 matching bases. This CDR3 has 14 residues. The germline CDR1 and CDR2 sequences are SEHNR and FQNEAQ (reference sequence). Trimming removed 5 bases at V and 4 bases at J, with 12 bases between. This CDR3 is CASSARLDYNEQFF. CDR3 sequence (DNA): TGTGCCAGCAGCGCCCGACTAGATTACAATGAGCAGTTCTTC.

The V gene is TRBV6-5, the J gene TRBJ1-5; TRBD1 agrees at 8 bases. Trimming took 8 bases from V and 0 from J; bases not matched to a gene: 6. The CDR3 covers 15 residues. Germline V gives CDR1 MNHEY, CDR2 SVGAGI. In DNA, the CDR3 is TGTGCCAGCCGGACAGGGACCTATAGCAATCAGCCCCAGCATTTT. Residues: CASRTGTYSNQPQHF.

CDR3 sequence: CASSLSLAGPNEQFF. The CDR3 DNA sequence: TGCGCCAGCAGCTTGTCACTAGCGGGACCCAATGAGCAGTTCTTC. This sequence joins TRBV5-1 and TRBJ2-1; TRBD2 aligns across 10 bases. V was pared by 1 base and J by 6 bases, with 4 bases of the junction left unmatched. CDR1 and CDR2 from the germline V gene are SGHRS and YFSETQ. CDR3 length: 15 residues.

Here the CDR3 DNA reads TGTGCCAGCAGCTTGTTCGGTGATCAGCCCCAGCATTTT. This codes for CASSLFGDQPQHF. The J gene is TRBJ1-5, the V gene TRBV5-5; D ambiguous. This CDR3 region has 13 residues. In germline, CDR1 is SGHKS, CDR2 YYEKEE (reference sequence). The V and J ends lost 1 base and 5 bases respectively, with 7 bases between them.

The gene calls are TRBV6-5 and TRBJ1-2; the D is unclear. Trimming shortened V by 5 bases and J by 4 bases, and 14 bases separated the two germline ends. Germline V CDR1 and CDR2: MNHEY, SVGAGI. The CDR3 is made up of 14 amino acids. DNA of the CDR3: TGTGCCAGCAGTCCCTTAAACGTCGGCTATGGCTACACCTTC. This sequence encodes CASSPLNVGYGYTF.

As to this clone: Other DNA sequences in this sample translate to the same CDR3. This chain connects TRBV6-1 to TRBJ1-1; the D gene is possibly TRBD1 (5 bases). This CDR3 spans 14 amino acids. V was trimmed by 1 base and J by 4 bases, leaving 10 bases between them. From germline, CDR1 is MNHNS and CDR2 SASEGT. CDR3 in DNA: TGTGCCAGCAGTGAAGGAACGGGGGGCACTGAAGCTTTCTTT. Residues: CASSEGTGGTEAFF.

The rearrangement joins TRBV28 to TRBJ1-2; D gene uncertain. Trimming cost V 5 bases and J 4 bases, with 5 bases left between them. CDR1 is MDHEN, CDR2 SYDVKM, per germline. The CDR3 has 11 amino acids. The CDR3: CASSEAYGYTF. Written as DNA, the CDR3 is TGTGCCAGCAGTGAGGCCTATGGCTACACCTTC.

The rearrangement links TRBV7-8 to TRBJ2-2, with a possible D match to TRBD1 (5 bases). Germline V CDR1 and CDR2: SGHVS, FQNEAQ. CDR3 length: 16 amino acids. V lost 6 bases, J lost 6 bases, and 20 bases lay in between. This chain's CDR3 is CASRTTIQVTSGELFF. The CDR3, as DNA: TGTGCCAGCAGGACAACGATACAGGTTACATCCGGGGAGCTGTTTTTT.

This chain connects TRBV18 to TRBJ1-2; D is perhaps TRBD1 (5 bases). Germline CDR1 reads KGHSH; CDR2 reads LQKENI. The CDR3 covers 14 residues. Between the trimmed V and J ends, which lost 3 bases and 6 bases, there was a span of 14 bases. The CDR3 nucleotides are TGTGCCAGCTCACCGGGTTTCCAGGGCGATGGCTACACCTTC. Its translation: CASSPGFQGDGYTF.

The chain uses TRBV25-1 and TRBJ2-7; tentative D call: TRBD1 (5 bases). This CDR3 has 14 residues. Per germline, CDR1 MGHDK and CDR2 SYGVNS. V was clipped by 6 bases and J by 6 bases, with 18 bases between them. The CDR3 here is CASSPTGRGGEQYV. CDR3 nucleotides: TGTGCCAGCAGCCCTACAGGCCGCGGTGGCGAGCAGTACGTC.

The chain employs TRBV28 and TRBJ2-1, with TRBD2 as a possible D gene (6 bases). Deletions cut 1 base from V and 1 base from J, with 17 bases between. This CDR3 has 18 amino acids. CDR1 and CDR2 from the germline V gene are MDHEN and SYDVKM. Written as DNA, the CDR3 is TGTGCCAGCAGTTTATTCGAGGGCGAACTAGCTTCCTACAATGAGCAGTTCTTC. This sequence encodes CASSLFEGELASYNEQFF.

The chain has TRBV30 and TRBJ1-5, with 7 bases that match TRBD1. Germline CDR1 is GTSNPN and CDR2 is SVGIG (reference sequence). V lost 5 bases to trimming and J lost 7 bases; unmatched junction nucleotides: 8. This CDR3 is 13 amino acids long. The chain's CDR3 is CAWGRQGSQPQHF. CDR3 DNA: TGTGCCTGGGGGAGACAGGGATCCCAGCCCCAGCATTTT.

The chain employs TRBV18 and TRBJ1-1; D unclear. This CDR3 has 13 residues. The V end lost 3 bases, the J end lost 7 bases, and 12 bases lay between the germline ends. Germline CDR1 reads KGHSH; CDR2 reads LQKENI. CDR3 nucleotides: TGTGCCAGCTCACCGGGTCCAGCGGATGAAGCTTTCTTT. This sequence encodes CASSPGPADEAFF.

The chain joins TRBV5-1 to TRBJ1-3; D is uncertain. V dropped 0 bases and J dropped 3 bases, with 7 bases sitting between them. Germline V lookup: CDR1 SGHRS, CDR2 YFSETQ. The CDR3 sequence is 14 residues long. CDR3 residues: CASSLVSDGNTIYF. The CDR3 DNA reads TGCGCCAGCAGCTTGGTCTCAGATGGAAACACCATATATTTT.

V gene TRBV3-1 (or the pseudogene TRBV3-2) combines with J gene TRBJ2-1; 14 bases fit TRBD2. The V segment lost 4 bases and the J segment 10 bases; nucleotides outside the gene matches: 9. The CDR3 has 16 amino acids. Germline V gives CDR1 LGHDT, CDR2 YNNKEL (reference sequence). The CDR3 sequence is CASSLGLAGGVWEQFF. The CDR3 bases are TGTGCCAGCAGCCTCGGACTAGCGGGGGGCGTGTGGGAGCAGTTCTTC.